This entry describes one TCR beta chain. Antigen: not known. Libraries were prepared by immunoSEQ multiplex PCR; TCRdb keeps only in-frame clonotypes and omits some of them. The table has tens of thousands of clones, about nine tenths seen once. The data belong to a study of graft-versus-host responses after intestinal transplantation. Looking at the study overall: Once they had received anti-thymocyte globulin induction, all recipients took tacrolimus and steroids for about three years.

General study points: GvH clones turned up in recipient marrow; some had shown up first in ileum or blood. Allograft clonal ratios (graft-versus-host to host-versus-graft) were high in patients who had graft-donor T cell macrochimerism.

V lost 0 bases, J lost 0 bases, and 4 bases stayed unmatched. CDR1 and CDR2 (germline): LGHNA, YSLEER. This CDR3 comprises 16 residues. The rearrangement joins TRBV4-3 to TRBJ2-7; 8 bases align to TRBD2. The sequence came from a human donor who received an intestinal transplant. Specimen: unstimulated CD4+ T cells sorted from spleen or lymph node cells, collected before intestinal transplant. The DNA of the CDR3 is TGCGCCAGCAGCCAAGATTGGAGCGGGGGCTCCTACGAGCAGTACTTC. Protein sequence: CASSQDWSGGSYEQYF.